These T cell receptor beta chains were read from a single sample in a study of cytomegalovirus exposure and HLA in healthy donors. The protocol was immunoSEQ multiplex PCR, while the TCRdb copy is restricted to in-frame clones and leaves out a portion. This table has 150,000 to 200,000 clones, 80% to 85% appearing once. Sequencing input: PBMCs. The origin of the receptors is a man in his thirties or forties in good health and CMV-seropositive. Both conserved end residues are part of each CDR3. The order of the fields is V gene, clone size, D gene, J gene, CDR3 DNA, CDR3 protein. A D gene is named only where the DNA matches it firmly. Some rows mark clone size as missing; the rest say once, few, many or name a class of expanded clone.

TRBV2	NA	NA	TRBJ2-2	TGTGCCAGCAGTGAAACGGGGGACAGCACGAACACCGGGGAGCTGTTTTTT	CASSETGDSTNTGELFF
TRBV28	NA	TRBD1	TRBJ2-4	TGTGCCAGCAGTCAGACAGGGGGCGGTTACATTCAGTACTTC	CASSQTGGGYIQYF
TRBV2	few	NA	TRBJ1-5	TGTGCCAGCAGTCGCACGGGTTCCCAGCCCCAGCATTTT	CASSRTGSQPQHF
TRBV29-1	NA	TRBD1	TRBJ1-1	TGCAGCGTTGAGACAGGGGGCTGGGGCACTGAAGCTTTCTTT	CSVETGGWGTEAFF
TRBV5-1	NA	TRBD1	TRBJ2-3	TGCGCCAGCAGGCCGGGACAGGGAACAGATACGCAGTATTTT	CASRPGQGTDTQYF
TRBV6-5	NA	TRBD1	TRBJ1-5	TGTGCCAGCAGACAGGGGGAGGGGAGCAATCAGCCCCAGCATTTT	CASRQGEGSNQPQHF
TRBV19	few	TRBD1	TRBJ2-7	TGTGCCAGTAGTATAGGGACAGGGCCGACGGGTTACGAGCAGTACTTC	CASSIGTGPTGYEQYF
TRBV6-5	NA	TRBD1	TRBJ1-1	TGTGCCAGCAGCCGGGGACAGGGGGAAACTGAAGCTTTCTTT	CASSRGQGETEAFF
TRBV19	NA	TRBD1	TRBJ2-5	TGTGCCAGTAGTACCGGACAGGGCTCGGGGACCCAGTACTTC	CASSTGQGSGTQYF
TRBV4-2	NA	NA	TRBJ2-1	TGTGCCAGCAGCCAAGATCTGCGGGACTACAATGAGCAGTTCTTC	CASSQDLRDYNEQFF
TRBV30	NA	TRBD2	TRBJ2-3	TGTGCCTGGAGTGTCGAGCGGGGGGGCACAGATACGCAGTATTTT	CAWSVERGGTDTQYF
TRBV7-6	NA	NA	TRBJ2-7	TGTGCCAGCAGCTTAGGGGGCTCGCCCTACGAGCAGTACTTC	CASSLGGSPYEQYF
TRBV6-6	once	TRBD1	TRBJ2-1	TGTGCCAGCAGTGCGGGGACAGGGATGGTAGATGAGCAGTTCTTC	CASSAGTGMVDEQFF
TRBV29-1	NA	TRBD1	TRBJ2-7	TGCAGCGTTGCCATGAGGACAGGGGTTCCCTACGAGCAGTACTTC	CSVAMRTGVPYEQYF
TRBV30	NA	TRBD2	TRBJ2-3	TGTGCCTGGGACCCTGGCCTAGCGGGGGGAGGGACAGATACGCAGTATTTT	CAWDPGLAGGGTDTQYF
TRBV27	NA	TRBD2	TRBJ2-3	TGTGCCAGCAGTTTATCGGGGGGGGGTCTCACAGATACGCAGTATTTT	CASSLSGGGLTDTQYF
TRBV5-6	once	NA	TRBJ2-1	TGTGCCAGCAGCGGAAACAGGGTCAGTGAGCAGTTCTTC	CASSGNRVSEQFF
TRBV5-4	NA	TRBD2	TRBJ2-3	TGTGCCAGCAGCTTGACTAGCGACCGCACAGATACGCAGTATTTT	CASSLTSDRTDTQYF
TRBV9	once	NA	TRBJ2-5	TGTGCCAGCAGCCCCGAGGGGGTATTAGAGACCCAGTACTTC	CASSPEGVLETQYF
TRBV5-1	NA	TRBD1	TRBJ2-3	TGCGCCAGCAGCTGGACAGGGGGAGAGGCAGATACGCAGTATTTT	CASSWTGGEADTQYF
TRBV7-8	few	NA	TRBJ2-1	TGTGCCAGCAGCCCTCTACAGGTTTTTGGGGAGCAGTTCTTC	CASSPLQVFGEQFF
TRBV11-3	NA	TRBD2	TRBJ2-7	TGTGCCAGCAGCCTTAGGGCGGGGGAAGCCTACGAGCAGTACTTC	CASSLRAGEAYEQYF
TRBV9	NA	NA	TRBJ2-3	TGTGCCAGCAGCGTAGAGCAGGGGACCGCTAGCACAGATACGCAGTATTTT	CASSVEQGTASTDTQYF
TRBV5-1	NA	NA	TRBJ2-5	TGCGCCAGCAGCTTAGCGGTACAGGGTCAGGAGACCCAGTACTTC	CASSLAVQGQETQYF
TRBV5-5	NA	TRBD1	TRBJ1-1	TGTGCCGCTCGACCCCTCGACAGGGGGAACACTGAAGCTTTCTTT	CAARPLDRGNTEAFF
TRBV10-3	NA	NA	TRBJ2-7	TGTGCCATCAGACGGGACTCCTGGGCCTACGAGCAGTACTTC	CAIRRDSWAYEQYF
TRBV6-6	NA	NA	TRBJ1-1	TGTGCCAGCAGTTACAATCGGGGTGAAGCTTTCTTT	CASSYNRGEAFF
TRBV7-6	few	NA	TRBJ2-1	TGTGCCTCAGCGAAGGGGGAGTACAATGAGCAGTTCTTC	CASAKGEYNEQFF
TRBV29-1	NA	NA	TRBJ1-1	TGCAGCGTTTACAATACAGGGTTGGCTTTCTTT	CSVYNTGLAFF
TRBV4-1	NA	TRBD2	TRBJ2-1	TGCGCCAGCAGCCTAGCGGGAGATATGAATGAGCAGTTCTTC	CASSLAGDMNEQFF
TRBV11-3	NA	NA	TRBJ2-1	TGTGCCAGCAGCCCGCGAGGGAGAACCTCCTACAATGAGCAGTTCTTC	CASSPRGRTSYNEQFF
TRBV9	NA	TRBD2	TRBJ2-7	TGTGCCAGCAGCCCACTAGCGGGGCTCTTGGGGCGCTACGAGCAGTACTTC	CASSPLAGLLGRYEQYF
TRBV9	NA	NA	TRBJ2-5	TGTGCCAGCAGCGTAGGCGGGGCACCCCAAGAGACCCAGTACTTC	CASSVGGAPQETQYF
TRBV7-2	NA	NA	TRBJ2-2	TGTGCCAGCAGCTTCCTCGAGGGCAACACCGGGGAGCTGTTTTTT	CASSFLEGNTGELFF
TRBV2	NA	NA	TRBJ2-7	TGTGCCAGCAGTCAGGAGGGCTACGAGCAGTACTTC	CASSQEGYEQYF
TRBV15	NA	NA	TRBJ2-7	TGTGCCACCAGCAGAGGGCAGGGGAACGAGCAGTACTTC	CATSRGQGNEQYF
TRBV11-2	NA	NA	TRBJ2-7	TGTGCCAGCACCCTAACCGGGAGCGAGCAGTACTTC	CASTLTGSEQYF
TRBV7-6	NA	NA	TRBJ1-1	TGTGCCAGCAGCTCCGGGGTCAACACTGAAGCTTTCTTT	CASSSGVNTEAFF
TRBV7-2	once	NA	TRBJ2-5	TGTGCCAGCAGCTCGGGACTTCCCATCCAAGAGACCCAGTACTTC	CASSSGLPIQETQYF
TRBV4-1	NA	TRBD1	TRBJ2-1	TGCGCCAGCAGCCAGCAGGGGGCATCGGGCTACAATGAGCAGTTCTTC	CASSQQGASGYNEQFF
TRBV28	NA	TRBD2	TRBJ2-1	TGTGCCAGCAGTTGGACTAGCGGGGCCTACAATGAGCAGTTCTTC	CASSWTSGAYNEQFF
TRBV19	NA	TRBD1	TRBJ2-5	TGTGCCAGTAGTCACAGGGGACAAGAGACCCAGTACTTC	CASSHRGQETQYF
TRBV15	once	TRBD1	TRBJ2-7	TGTGCCACCAGGGGTACAGGGGAGATATACGAGCAGTACTTC	CATRGTGEIYEQYF
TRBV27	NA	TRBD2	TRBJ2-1	TGTGCCAGCAGAAGACTAGCCATCAGCTCCTACAATGAGCAGTTCTTC	CASRRLAISSYNEQFF